This T cell receptor beta chain was sequenced for a study of T cells in Graves' hyperthyroidism and ophthalmopathy (dated by TCRdb to between 2018 and 2021). Study-level background: Peripheral blood samples were taken at initial diagnosis, before any treatment was given. TCR V-J signatures able to tell the groups apart were searched for in a discovery cohort of 90 to 100 patients, of whom approximately 40 had Graves' ophthalmopathy and around 56 had stable Graves' hyperthyroidism. Prospective prediction of ophthalmopathy was tested in an independent validation cohort consisting of some 20 hyperthyroidism patients and some 16 patients who later progressed to ophthalmopathy. For training and testing, the 100 or so patients in the discovery cohort were randomly divided in a 7:3 ratio. The study also compared thyroid tissue and blood T-cell repertoires from several Graves' hyperthyroidism patients. Once sampling was done, hyperthyroidism patients were given methimazole at a starting dose of 30 mg daily, whereas ophthalmopathy patients were given high-dose intravenous methylprednisolone. The paper describes TCR Vbeta CDR3 sequencing of 135 peripheral blood samples, made up of roughly 45 ophthalmopathy patients, 70 to 75 hyperthyroidism patients and approximately 17 progressor patients. On the study overall, not on this receptor specifically: In validation, the model predicted progression to ophthalmopathy with about 71% sensitivity and less than 80% specificity, a median of 6.5 months before onset. Most expanded thyroid clonotypes (frequency above 0.001) were also found in blood, which suggests that blood repertoires may mirror thyroid immune responses. In cross-validation, a model built on a 13 V-J signature told ophthalmopathy apart from stable hyperthyroidism with approximately 91% sensitivity and approximately 84% specificity, and in testing the same model reached 80%/75%. Sample size was not statistically predetermined, and investigators were not blinded to group allocation.

Cut back by 4 bases and 4 bases, the V and J ends lie 11 bases apart. The cysteine opens and the phenylalanine closes a CDR3 of 14 amino acids. The DNA shown is the 42-base CDR3, in frame from base 1. Taken from the germline V gene, the CDR1 and CDR2 loops are SGDLS and YYNGEE. This clonotype has at least ten counts. Its antigen is not yet known. No base qualities exist here, and no much larger clone lies one base off it. The hyperthyroidism patients were between 18 and 65 years old and newly diagnosed, with a disease duration of less than 2 months. Exclusion was applied to patients with uncontrolled infections, other autoimmune diseases, pregnancy or lactation. Diagnoses were established on the basis of clinical symptoms, serum thyroxine and TRAb, thyroid ultrasound, and orbital computed tomography. Blood from progressor patients was drawn when they were first diagnosed with hyperthyroidism, before any ophthalmopathy symptoms appeared. Ficoll-Paque density gradient centrifugation was used to isolate PBMCs from under 11 ml of fresh peripheral blood. Patients classed as progressors first received a Graves' hyperthyroidism diagnosis and then went on to develop ophthalmopathy during follow-up. Total RNA was extracted using Trizol reagent, and RNA quality was assessed on an Agilent 2100 Bioanalyzer.

TCR beta CDR3 regions were amplified from RNA transcripts. The first round of RT-PCR for the TCR CDR3 was performed with the HTBI primer set and the Qiagen OneStep RT-PCR kit. Libraries were constructed in a second round of multiplex PCR, after which size selection and purification were performed. Paired-end sequencing of the libraries was performed with 100 bp reads on an Illumina HiSeq2000. The published analysis was carried out like this. SOAPnuke was used to process the raw data, removing reads that contained adapters or uncalled bases, had a mean Phred below 15, or lacked an exact match to the constant primer or identifier. COPE v1.2.5 was used to merge the high-quality paired reads, and each unique nucleotide sequence was defined as a clonotype. MiTCR v1.1 was used to align clonotypes to the IMGT TRBV, TRBD and TRBJ reference segments. Analysis was restricted to V-J combinations with a frequency above 0.0001, which covered roughly 99% of repertoires. The TCS score was defined as F50 (clonal expansion) divided by E x V (chaos), with BLOSUM62-based TCRdist calculated between CDR3 peptides within each V-J. Welch's t-statistics and random forest reduced roughly 530 V-J features to 13, which were used in a naive Bayes classifier (R e1071). In-frame beta chains were kept once TCRdb had trimmed the public reads at Q25 with fastp and called clones with MiXCR. Each CDR3 protein appears once, grouped with its most common genes and DNA. TCRdb's processing, not the authors', yielded these V and J calls. In all, the sample holds roughly 580,000 distinct CDR3 sequences, and approximately 15% of those were seen once. In total, the top ten clones hold more than 4.5% of the sample.

The rearrangement combines TRBV9 with TRBJ1-4; TRBD1 is perhaps the D gene, given 6 matching bases. The TCR comes from a woman aged 25 to 39 with Graves' hyperthyroidism that later progressed to Graves' ophthalmopathy. The sequenced material came from blood. The CDR3 region has the sequence CASSSGTYNEKLFF. The base sequence is TGTGCCAGCAGCTCCGGGACATATAATGAAAAACTGTTTTTT.